This T cell receptor (beta chain) comes out of a study of blood T cell repertoires in COVID-19. Study-level background: Acute-phase and convalescent COVID-19 samples originated in the United States, Italy and Spain. Sample material is recorded as cDNA or gDNA derived from T cells, B-cell-depleted T cells, or PBMCs.

Trimming removed 0 bases from V and 3 bases from J; junction bases left unmatched: 1. This CDR3 is built from 14 residues. CDR1 is ENHRY, CDR2 SYGVKD, per germline. TCRdb's copy holds only in-frame clones and misses some; the assay was immunoSEQ multiplex PCR. The table shows 130,000 or so clones, with around 75% occurring only once. Patients in Seattle were enrolled during active infection, then followed longitudinally. This clonotype was obtained from a woman aged 65 to 85 with COVID-19, enrolled during active disease. The sequenced sample was peripheral blood. The genes are TRBV10-3 and TRBJ1-2; 7 nucleotides line up with TRBD1. In DNA, the CDR3 is TGTGCCATCAGTGAGTCGGGACAGTACTATGGCTACACCTTC. It yields the protein CAISESGQYYGYTF.